This T cell receptor (beta chain) was retrieved from a study of cytomegalovirus exposure and HLA in healthy donors. Primers for the PCR totalled 60 Vbeta and 13 Jbeta. Clones were sequenced by immunoSEQ multiplex PCR, and TCRdb holds only the in-frame ones, with some missing. Of 200,000 to 250,000 clones listed, roughly 84% are singletons. Germline V gene sequence: CDR1 MNHEY, CDR2 SMNVEV (reference sequence). This CDR3 region has 13 residues. V was shortened by 5 bases and J by 6 bases, with 10 bases between the two germline ends. Material for sequencing was PBMCs. The origin of this receptor is a human donor in good health. The chain couples TRBV27 to TRBJ2-2; TRBD2 might be the D (5 bases). CDR3 DNA: TGTGCCAGCAGTCCCATCGGGGCCGGGGAGCTGTTTTTT. Amino acid sequence: CASSPIGAGELFF.